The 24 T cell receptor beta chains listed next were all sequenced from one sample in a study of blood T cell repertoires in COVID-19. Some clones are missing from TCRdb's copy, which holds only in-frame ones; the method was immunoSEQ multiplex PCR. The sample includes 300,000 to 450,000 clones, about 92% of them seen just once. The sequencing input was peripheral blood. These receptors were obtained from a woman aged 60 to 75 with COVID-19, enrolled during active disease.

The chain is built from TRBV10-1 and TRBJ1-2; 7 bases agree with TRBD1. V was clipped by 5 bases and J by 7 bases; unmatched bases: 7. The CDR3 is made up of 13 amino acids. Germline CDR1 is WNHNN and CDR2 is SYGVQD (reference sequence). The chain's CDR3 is CASSRDSLSGYTF. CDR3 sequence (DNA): TGCGCCAGCAGTAGGGACAGCCTTTCTGGCTACACCTTC.

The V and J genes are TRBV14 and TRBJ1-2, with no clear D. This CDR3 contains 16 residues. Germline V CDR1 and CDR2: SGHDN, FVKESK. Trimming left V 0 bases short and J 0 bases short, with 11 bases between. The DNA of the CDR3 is TGTGCCAGCAGCCAAGATTGGGCAGTAGCTAACTATGGCTACACCTTC. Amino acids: CASSQDWAVANYGYTF.

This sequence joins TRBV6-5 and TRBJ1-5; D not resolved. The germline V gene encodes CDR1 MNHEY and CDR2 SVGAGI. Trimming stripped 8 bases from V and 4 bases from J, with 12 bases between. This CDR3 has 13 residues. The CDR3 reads CASHPTGNQPQHF. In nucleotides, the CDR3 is TGTGCCAGCCATCCTACGGGAAATCAGCCCCAGCATTTT.

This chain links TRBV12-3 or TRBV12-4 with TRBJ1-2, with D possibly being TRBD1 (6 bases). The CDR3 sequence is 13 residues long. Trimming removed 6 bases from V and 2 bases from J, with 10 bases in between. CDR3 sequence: CASSPGDNYGYTF. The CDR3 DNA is TGTGCCAGCAGCCCAGGGGACAACTATGGCTACACCTTC.

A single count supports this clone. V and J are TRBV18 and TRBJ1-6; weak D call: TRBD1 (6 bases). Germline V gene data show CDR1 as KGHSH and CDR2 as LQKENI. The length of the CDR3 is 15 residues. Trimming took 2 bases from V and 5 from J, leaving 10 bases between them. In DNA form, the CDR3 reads TGTGCCAGCTCACCAGGGGGGGCAAATAATTCACCCCTCCACTTT. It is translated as CASSPGGANNSPLHF.

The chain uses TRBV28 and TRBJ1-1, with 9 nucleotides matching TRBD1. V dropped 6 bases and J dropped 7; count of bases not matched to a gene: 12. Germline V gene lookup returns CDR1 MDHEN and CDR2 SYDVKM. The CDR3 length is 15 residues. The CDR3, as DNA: TGTGCCAGCAGCGGACAGGGGAAGAACCGAGATGAAGCTTTCTTT. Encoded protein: CASSGQGKNRDEAFF.

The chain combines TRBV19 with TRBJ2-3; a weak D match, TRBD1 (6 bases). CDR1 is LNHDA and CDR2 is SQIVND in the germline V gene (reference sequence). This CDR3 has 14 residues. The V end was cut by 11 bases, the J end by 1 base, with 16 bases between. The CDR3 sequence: CAVAPTGGTDTQYF. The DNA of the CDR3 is TGTGCCGTCGCCCCGACAGGAGGCACAGATACGCAGTATTTT.

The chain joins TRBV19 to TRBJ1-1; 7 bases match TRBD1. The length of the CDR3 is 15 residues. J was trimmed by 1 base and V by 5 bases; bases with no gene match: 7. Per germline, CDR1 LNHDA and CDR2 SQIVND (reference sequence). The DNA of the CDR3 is TGTGCCAGTAGTCCAACCGGGACAGCGAACACTGAAGCTTTCTTT. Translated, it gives CASSPTGTANTEAFF.

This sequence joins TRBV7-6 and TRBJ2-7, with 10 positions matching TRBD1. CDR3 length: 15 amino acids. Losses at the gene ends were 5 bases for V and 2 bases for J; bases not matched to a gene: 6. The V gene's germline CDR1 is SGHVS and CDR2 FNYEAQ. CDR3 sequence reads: CASSPGQGITYEQYF. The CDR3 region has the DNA TGTGCCAGCAGCCCGGGACAGGGGATAACCTACGAGCAGTACTTC.

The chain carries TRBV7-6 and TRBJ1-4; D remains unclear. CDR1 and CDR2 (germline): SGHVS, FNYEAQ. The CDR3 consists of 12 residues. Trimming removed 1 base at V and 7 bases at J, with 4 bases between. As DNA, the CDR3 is TGTGCCAGCAGCTTAGATCGTGAAAAACTGTTTTTT. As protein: CASSLDREKLFF.

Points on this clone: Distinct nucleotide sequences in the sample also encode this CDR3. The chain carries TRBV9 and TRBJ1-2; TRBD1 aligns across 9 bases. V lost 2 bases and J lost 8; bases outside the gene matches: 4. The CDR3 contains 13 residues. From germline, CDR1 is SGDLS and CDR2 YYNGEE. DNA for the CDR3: TGTGCCAGCAGCGTCGGACAGGGGTACGGCTACACCTTC. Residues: CASSVGQGYGYTF.

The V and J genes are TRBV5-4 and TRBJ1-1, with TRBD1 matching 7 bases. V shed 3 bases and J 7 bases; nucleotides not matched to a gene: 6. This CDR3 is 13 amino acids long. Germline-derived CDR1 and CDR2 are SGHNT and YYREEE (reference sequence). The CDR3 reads CASSSRDSIEAFF. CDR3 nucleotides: TGTGCCAGCAGCTCCCGGGACAGCATTGAAGCTTTCTTT.

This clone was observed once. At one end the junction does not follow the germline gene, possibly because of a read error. The CDR3 region has the DNA TGTGCCACCTCCCGGGTCACCCGGGAGCTGTTTTTT. Its protein is CATSRVTRELFF. This sequence joins TRBV28 and TRBJ2-2, with D hard to call. Germline lookup yields CDR1 MDHEN and CDR2 SYDVKM. The CDR3 extends over 12 amino acids.

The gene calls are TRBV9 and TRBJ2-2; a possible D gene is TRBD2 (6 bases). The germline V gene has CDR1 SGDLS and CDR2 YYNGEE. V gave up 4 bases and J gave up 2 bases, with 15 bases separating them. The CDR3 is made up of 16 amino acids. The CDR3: CASSRQVGLNTGELFF. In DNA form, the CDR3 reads TGTGCCAGCAGCCGGCAGGTGGGACTCAACACCGGGGAGCTGTTTTTT.

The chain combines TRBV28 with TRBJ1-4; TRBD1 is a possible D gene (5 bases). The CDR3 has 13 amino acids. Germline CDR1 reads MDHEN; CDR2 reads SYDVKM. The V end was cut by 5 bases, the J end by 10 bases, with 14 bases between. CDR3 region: CASSPPPGSKLFF. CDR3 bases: TGTGCCAGCAGTCCCCCCCCAGGGTCAAAACTGTTTTTT. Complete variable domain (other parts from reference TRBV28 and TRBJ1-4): DVKVTQSSRYLVKRTGEKVFLECVQDMDHENMFWYRQDPGLGLRLIYFSYDVKMKEKGDIPEGYSVSREKKERFSLILESASTNQTSMYLCASSPPPGSKLFFGSGTQLSVL.

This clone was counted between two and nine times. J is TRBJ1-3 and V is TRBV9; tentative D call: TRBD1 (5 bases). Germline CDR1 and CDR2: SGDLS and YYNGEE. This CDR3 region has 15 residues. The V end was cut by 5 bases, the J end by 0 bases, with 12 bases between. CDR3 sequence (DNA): TGTGCCAGCAGTATAGACAGACGCTCTGGAAACACCATATATTTT. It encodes CASSIDRRSGNTIYF.

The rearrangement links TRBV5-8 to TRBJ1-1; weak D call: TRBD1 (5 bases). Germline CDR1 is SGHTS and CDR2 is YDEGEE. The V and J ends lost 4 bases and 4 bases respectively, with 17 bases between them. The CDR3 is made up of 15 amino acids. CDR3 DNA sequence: TGTGCCAGCAGCCGAACCATGGGGGGTGGCACTGAAGCTTTCTTT. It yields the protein CASSRTMGGGTEAFF.

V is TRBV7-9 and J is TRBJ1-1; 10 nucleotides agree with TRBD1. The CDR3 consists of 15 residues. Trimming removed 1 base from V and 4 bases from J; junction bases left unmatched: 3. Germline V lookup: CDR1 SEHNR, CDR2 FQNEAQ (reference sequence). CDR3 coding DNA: TGTGCCAGCAGCTTAGAGGGGACAGGGGCCACTGAAGCTTTCTTT. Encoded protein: CASSLEGTGATEAFF.

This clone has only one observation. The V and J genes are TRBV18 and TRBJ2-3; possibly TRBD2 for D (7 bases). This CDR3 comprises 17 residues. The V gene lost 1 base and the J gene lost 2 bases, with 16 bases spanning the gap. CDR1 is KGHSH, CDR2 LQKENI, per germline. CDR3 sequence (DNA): TGTGCCAGCTCACCACTGGGCGGGGGCCGGGTCACAGATACGCAGTATTTT. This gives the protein CASSPLGGGRVTDTQYF.

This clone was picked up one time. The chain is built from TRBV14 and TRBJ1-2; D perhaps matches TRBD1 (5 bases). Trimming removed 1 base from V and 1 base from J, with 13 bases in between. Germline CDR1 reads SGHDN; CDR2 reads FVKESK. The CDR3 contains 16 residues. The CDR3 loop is CASSQAGAGINYGYTF. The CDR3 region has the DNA TGTGCCAGCAGCCAAGCTGGGGCAGGGATTAACTATGGCTACACCTTC.

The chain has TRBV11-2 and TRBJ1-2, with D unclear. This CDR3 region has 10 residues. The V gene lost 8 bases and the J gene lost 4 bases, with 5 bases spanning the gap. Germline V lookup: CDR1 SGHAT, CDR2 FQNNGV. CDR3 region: CASGRYGYTF. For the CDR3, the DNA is TGTGCCAGCGGCCGCTATGGCTACACCTTC.

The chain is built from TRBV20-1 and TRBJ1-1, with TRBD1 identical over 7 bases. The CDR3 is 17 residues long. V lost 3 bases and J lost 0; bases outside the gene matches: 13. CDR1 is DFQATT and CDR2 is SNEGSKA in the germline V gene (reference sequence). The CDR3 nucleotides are TGCAGTGCTAGTCCCCCCAGACAGGGCGTTATGAACACTGAAGCTTTCTTT. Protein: CSASPPRQGVMNTEAFF.

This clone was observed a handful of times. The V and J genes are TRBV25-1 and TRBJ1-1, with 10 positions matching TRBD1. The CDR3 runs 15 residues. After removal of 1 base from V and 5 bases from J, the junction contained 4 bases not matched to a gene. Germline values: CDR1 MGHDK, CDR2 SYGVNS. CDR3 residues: CASSESGQGSTEAFF. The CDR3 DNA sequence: TGTGCCAGCAGTGAATCGGGACAGGGGTCTACTGAAGCTTTCTTT. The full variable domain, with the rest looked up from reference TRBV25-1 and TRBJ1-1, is EADIYQTPRYLVIGTGKKITLECSQTMGHDKMYWYQQDPGMELHLIHYSYGVNSTEKGDLSSESTVSRIRTEHFPLTLESARPSHTSQYLCASSESGQGSTEAFFGQGTRLTVV.

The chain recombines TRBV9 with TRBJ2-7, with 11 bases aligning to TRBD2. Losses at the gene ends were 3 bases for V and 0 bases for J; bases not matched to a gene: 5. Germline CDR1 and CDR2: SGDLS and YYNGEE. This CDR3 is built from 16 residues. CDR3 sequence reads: CASSGASGGLSYEQYF. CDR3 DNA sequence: TGTGCCAGCAGCGGGGCTAGCGGGGGGCTCTCCTACGAGCAGTACTTC. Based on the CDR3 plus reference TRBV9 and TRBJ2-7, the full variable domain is DSGVTQTPKHLITATGQRVTLRCSPRSGDLSVYWYQQSLDQGLQFLIQYYNGEERAKGNILERFSAQQFPDLHSELNLSSLELGDSALYFCASSGASGGLSYEQYFGPGTRLTVT.